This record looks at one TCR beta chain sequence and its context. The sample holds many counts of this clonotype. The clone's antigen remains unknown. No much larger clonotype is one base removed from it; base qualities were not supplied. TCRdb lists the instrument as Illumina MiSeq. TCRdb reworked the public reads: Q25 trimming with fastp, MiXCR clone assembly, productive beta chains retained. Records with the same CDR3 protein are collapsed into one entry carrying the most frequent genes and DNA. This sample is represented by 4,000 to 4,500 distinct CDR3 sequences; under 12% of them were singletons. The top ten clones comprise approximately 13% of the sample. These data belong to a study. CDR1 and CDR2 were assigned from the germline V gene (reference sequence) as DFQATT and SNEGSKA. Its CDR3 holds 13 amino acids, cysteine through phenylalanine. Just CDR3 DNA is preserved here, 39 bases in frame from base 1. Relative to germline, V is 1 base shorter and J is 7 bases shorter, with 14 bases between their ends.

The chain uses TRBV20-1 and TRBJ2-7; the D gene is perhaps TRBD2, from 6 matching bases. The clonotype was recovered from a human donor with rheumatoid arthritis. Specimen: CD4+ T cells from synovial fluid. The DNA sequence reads TGCAGTGCTAGAGTGGACTACCGGGAGGAGCAGTACTTC. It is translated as CSARVDYREEQYF.